These 13 T cell receptor beta chains share one sample of origin, sequenced in a study of cytomegalovirus exposure and HLA in healthy donors. The PCR used 60 Vbeta and 13 Jbeta primers. Repertoires were generated with immunoSEQ multiplex PCR, while TCRdb's copy carries only in-frame clones and drops some. The sample carries 130,000 to 150,000 clones, 77% recorded once. Sequences were obtained from PBMCs. All receptors derive from a woman aged 50 to 65 in good health and CMV-seronegative.

J is TRBJ2-7 and V is TRBV19; tentatively, D is TRBD1 (6 bases). Trimming cost V 4 bases and J 6 bases, with 13 bases left between them. The CDR3 contains 13 residues. Germline V gene data show CDR1 as LNHDA and CDR2 as SQIVND (reference sequence). The CDR3: CASSKGRGAEQYF. The CDR3 nucleotides are TGTGCCAGTAGTAAGGGCAGGGGAGCCGAGCAGTACTTC. Drawing the rest from reference TRBV19 and TRBJ2-7, the complete variable domain is DGGITQSPKYLFRKEGQNVTLSCEQNLNHDAMYWYRQDPGQGLRLIYYSQIVNDFQKGDIAEGYSVSREKKESFPLTVTSAQKNPTAFYLCASSKGRGAEQYFGPGTRLTVT.

The V gene is TRBV7-2, the J gene TRBJ2-2; 13 nucleotides match TRBD2. Trimming cost V 5 bases and J 5 bases; bases outside gene matches: 2. This CDR3 region has 15 residues. The germline V gene encodes CDR1 SGHTA and CDR2 FQGNSA. The CDR3 is CASSQTSGRTGELFF. CDR3 coding DNA: TGTGCCAGCAGCCAGACTAGCGGGAGGACCGGGGAGCTGTTTTTT. Complete variable domain (other parts from reference TRBV7-2 and TRBJ2-2): GAGVSQSPSNKVTEKGKDVELRCDPISGHTALYWYRQSLGQGLEFLIYFQGNSAPDKSGLPSDRFSAERTGGSVSTLTIQRTQQEDSAVYLCASSQTSGRTGELFFGEGSRLTVL.

The V gene is TRBV7-9, the J gene TRBJ1-6; D gene unclear. The CDR3 has 16 amino acids. Germline CDR1 SEHNR, CDR2 FQNEAQ (reference sequence). V was clipped by 6 bases and J by 5 bases, with 17 bases between them. The CDR3 region is CASSSKIAGHNSPLHF. In nucleotides, the CDR3 is TGTGCCAGCAGTTCTAAAATCGCAGGTCATAATTCACCCCTCCACTTT.

The J gene is TRBJ1-5, the V gene TRBV15; D is uncertain. CDR1 LNHNV and CDR2 YYDKDF come from the germline V gene (reference sequence). The length of the CDR3 is 16 residues. The V gene lost 0 bases and the J gene lost 0 bases, with 9 bases spanning the gap. CDR3 DNA sequence: TGTGCCACCAGCAGAGATTCCGGGAGTAGCAATCAGCCCCAGCATTTT. Its protein product is CATSRDSGSSNQPQHF.

The chain employs TRBV6-5 and TRBJ1-6; D is perhaps TRBD1 (6 bases). This CDR3 has 12 residues. Deletions cut 6 bases from V and 12 bases from J, with 12 bases between. Looked up from germline, CDR1 is MNHEY and CDR2 is SVGAGI. DNA of the CDR3: TGTGCCAGCAGAGCCCCAGGGGAACCCCTCCACTTT. This translates into CASRAPGEPLHF.

The gene calls are TRBV29-1 and TRBJ1-4; unclear D gene. This CDR3 is built from 11 residues. Trimming stripped 1 base from V and 7 bases from J, with 4 bases between. Germline V gene sequence: CDR1 SQVTM, CDR2 ANQGSEA. CDR3 in DNA: TGCAGCGTTGAAGGTCGTGAAAAACTGTTTTTT. This codes for CSVEGREKLFF.

This chain joins TRBV6-5 and TRBJ2-7; the D gene is possibly TRBD2 (6 bases). The V gene's germline CDR1 is MNHEY and CDR2 SVGAGI. The V and J ends lost 5 bases and 6 bases respectively, with 14 bases between them. The CDR3 runs 13 residues. The CDR3, as DNA: TGTGCCAGCAGTATCCGAGGAGGGGCCGAGCAGTACTTC. This sequence encodes CASSIRGGAEQYF.

The chain couples TRBV9 to TRBJ1-2; no firm D call. V lost 0 bases, J lost 4 bases, and 7 bases lay in between. In germline, CDR1 is SGDLS, CDR2 YYNGEE. The CDR3 has 13 amino acids. The DNA of the CDR3 is TGTGCCAGCAGCGTAGACAGCCGCTATGGCTACACCTTC. Its protein is CASSVDSRYGYTF.

The chain has TRBV11-3 and TRBJ2-7; no clear D gene. Germline V gives CDR1 SGHNT, CDR2 YENEEA. The CDR3 extends over 14 amino acids. Trimming cost V 6 bases and J 5 bases, with 17 bases left between them. The CDR3 DNA sequence: TGTGCCAGCAGACTAATTCGCTCTAGTGACGAGCAGTACTTC. Translating it yields CASRLIRSSDEQYF. Full variable domain (rest looked up from reference TRBV11-3 and TRBJ2-7): EAGVVQSPRYKIIEKKQPVAFWCNPISGHNTLYWYLQNLGQGPELLIRYENEEAVDDSQLPKDRFSAERLKGVDSTLKIQPAELGDSAVYLCASRLIRSSDEQYFGPGTRLTVT.

This sequence joins TRBV6-5 and TRBJ1-1, with unresolved D. This CDR3 contains 14 residues. With 0 bases removed from V and 4 bases from J, the gap between germline ends came to 9 bases. Germline V lookup: CDR1 MNHEY, CDR2 SVGAGI. The CDR3 is CASSYSPSGTEAFF. CDR3 coding DNA: TGTGCCAGCAGTTACTCGCCGTCGGGCACTGAAGCTTTCTTT.

This clone was picked up a small number of times. The chain employs TRBV7-2 and TRBJ1-4; D is possibly TRBD1 (5 bases). V was trimmed by 2 bases and J by 5 bases, leaving 12 bases between them. This CDR3 comprises 15 residues. CDR1 is SGHTA and CDR2 is FQGNSA in the germline V gene. The CDR3 sequence is CASSLQTGENEKLFF. The DNA of the CDR3 is TGTGCCAGCAGCTTACAAACAGGAGAGAATGAAAAACTGTTTTTT.

This clone was recorded once. This chain joins TRBV9 and TRBJ2-1; TRBD2 agrees at 9 bases. The CDR3 runs 16 residues. Germline lookup yields CDR1 SGDLS and CDR2 YYNGEE. V was pared by 3 bases and J by 1 base, with 5 bases of the junction left unmatched. This CDR3 is CASSGASGESYNEQFF. The DNA of the CDR3 is TGTGCCAGCAGCGGAGCTAGCGGGGAATCCTACAATGAGCAGTTCTTC.

J is TRBJ2-5 and V is TRBV5-1; 7 nucleotides agree with TRBD2. Germline-derived CDR1 and CDR2 are SGHRS and YFSETQ. V lost 1 base to trimming and J lost 3 bases; unmatched junction nucleotides: 9. This CDR3 has 16 amino acids. CDR3 residues: CASSLLVGGREETQYF. The DNA of the CDR3 is TGCGCCAGCAGCTTGTTGGTGGGAGGGAGGGAAGAGACCCAGTACTTC.